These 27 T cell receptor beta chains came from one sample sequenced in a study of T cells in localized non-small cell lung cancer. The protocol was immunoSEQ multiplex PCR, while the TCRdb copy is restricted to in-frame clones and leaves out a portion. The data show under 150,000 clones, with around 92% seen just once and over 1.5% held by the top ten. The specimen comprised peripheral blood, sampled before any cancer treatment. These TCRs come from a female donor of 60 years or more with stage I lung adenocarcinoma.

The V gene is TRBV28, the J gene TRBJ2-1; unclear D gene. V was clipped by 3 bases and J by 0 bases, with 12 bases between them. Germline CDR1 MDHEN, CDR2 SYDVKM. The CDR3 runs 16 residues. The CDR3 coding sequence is TGTGCCAGCAGTTTCTGGACGGTTAGCTCCTACAATGAGCAGTTCTTC. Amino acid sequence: CASSFWTVSSYNEQFF.

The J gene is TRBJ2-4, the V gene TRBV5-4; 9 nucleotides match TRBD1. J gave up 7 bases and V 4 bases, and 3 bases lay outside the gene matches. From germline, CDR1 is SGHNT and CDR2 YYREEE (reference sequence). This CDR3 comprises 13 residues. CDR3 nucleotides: TGTGCCAGCAGCCTCGGGACAGGGAACATTCAGTACTTC. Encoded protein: CASSLGTGNIQYF. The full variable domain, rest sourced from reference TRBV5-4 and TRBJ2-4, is ETGVTQSPTHLIKTRGQQVTLRCSSQSGHNTVSWYQQALGQGPQFIFQYYREEENGRGNFPPRFSGLQFPNYSSELNVNALELDDSALYLCASSLGTGNIQYFGAGTRLSVL.

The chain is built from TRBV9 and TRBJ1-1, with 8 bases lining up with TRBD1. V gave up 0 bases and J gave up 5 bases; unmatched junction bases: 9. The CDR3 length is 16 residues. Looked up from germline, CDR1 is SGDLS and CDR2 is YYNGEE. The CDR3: CASSVVGTGLKTEAFF. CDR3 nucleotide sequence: TGTGCCAGCAGCGTAGTCGGGACAGGACTTAAGACTGAAGCTTTCTTT. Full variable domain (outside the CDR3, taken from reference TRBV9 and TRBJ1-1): DSGVTQTPKHLITATGQRVTLRCSPRSGDLSVYWYQQSLDQGLQFLIQYYNGEERAKGNILERFSAQQFPDLHSELNLSSLELGDSALYFCASSVVGTGLKTEAFFGQGTRLTVV.

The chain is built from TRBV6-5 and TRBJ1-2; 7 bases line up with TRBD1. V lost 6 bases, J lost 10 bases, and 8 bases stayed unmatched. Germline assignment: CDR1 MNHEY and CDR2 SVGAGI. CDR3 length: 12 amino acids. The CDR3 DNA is TGTGCCAGCAGGAGGACAGGAGGAGACTACACCTTC. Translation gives CASRRTGGDYTF.

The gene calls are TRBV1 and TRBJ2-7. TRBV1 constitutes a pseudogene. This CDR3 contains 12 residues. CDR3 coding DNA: TGCACCAGCAGCCAAGATCGGCTGATGGAGTACTTC. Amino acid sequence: CTSSQDRLMEYF.

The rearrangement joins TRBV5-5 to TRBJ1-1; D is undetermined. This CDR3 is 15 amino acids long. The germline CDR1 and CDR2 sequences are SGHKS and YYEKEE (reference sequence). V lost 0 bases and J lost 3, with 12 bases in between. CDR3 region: CASSLAVGSHTEAFF. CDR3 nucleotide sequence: TGTGCCAGCAGCTTGGCCGTGGGGAGCCACACTGAAGCTTTCTTT. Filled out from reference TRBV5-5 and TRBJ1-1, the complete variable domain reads DAGVTQSPTHLIKTRGQQVTLRCSPISGHKSVSWYQQVLGQGPQFIFQYYEKEERGRGNFPDRFSARQFPNYSSELNVNALLLGDSALYLCASSLAVGSHTEAFFGQGTRLTVV.

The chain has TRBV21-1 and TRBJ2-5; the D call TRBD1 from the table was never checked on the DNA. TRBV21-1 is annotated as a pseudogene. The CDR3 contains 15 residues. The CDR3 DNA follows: TGTGCCAGCAGTCGGAGGGGGGACAGGAAAGAGACCCAGTACTTC. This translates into CASSRRGDRKETQYF.

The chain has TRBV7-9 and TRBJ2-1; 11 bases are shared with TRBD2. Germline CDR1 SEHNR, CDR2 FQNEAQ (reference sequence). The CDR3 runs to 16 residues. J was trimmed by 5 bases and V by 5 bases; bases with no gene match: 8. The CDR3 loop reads CASSVLGLADNNEQFF. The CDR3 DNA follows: TGTGCCAGCAGCGTCTTGGGACTAGCGGACAACAATGAGCAGTTCTTC.

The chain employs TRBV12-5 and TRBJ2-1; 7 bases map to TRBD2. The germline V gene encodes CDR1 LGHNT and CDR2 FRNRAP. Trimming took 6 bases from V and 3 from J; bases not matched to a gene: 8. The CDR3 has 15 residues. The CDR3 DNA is TGTGCTAGTGGCGGGAGAGGCGGGAGCTACAATGAGCAGTTCTTC. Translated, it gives CASGGRGGSYNEQFF.

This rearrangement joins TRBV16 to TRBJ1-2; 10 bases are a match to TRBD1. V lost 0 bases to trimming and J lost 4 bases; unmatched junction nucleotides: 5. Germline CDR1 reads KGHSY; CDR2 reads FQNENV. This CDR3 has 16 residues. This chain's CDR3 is CASSQSGQGLSYGYTF. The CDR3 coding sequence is TGTGCCAGCAGCCAATCGGGACAGGGGCTTTCCTATGGCTACACCTTC.

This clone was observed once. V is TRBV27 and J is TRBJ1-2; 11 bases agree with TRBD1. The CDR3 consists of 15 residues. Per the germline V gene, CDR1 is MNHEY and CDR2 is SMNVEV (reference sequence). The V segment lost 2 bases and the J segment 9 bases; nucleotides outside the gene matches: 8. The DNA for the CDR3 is TGTGCCAGCAGTTTAAGGAGGACAGGGGGCGATAGCTACACCTTC. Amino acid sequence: CASSLRRTGGDSYTF.

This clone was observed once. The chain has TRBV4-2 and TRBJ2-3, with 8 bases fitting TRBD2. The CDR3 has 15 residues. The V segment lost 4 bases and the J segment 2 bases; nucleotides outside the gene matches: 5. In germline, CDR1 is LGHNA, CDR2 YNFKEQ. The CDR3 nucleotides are TGTGCCAGCAGCCGGACGGGAGGGTTCACAGATACGCAGTATTTT. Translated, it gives CASSRTGGFTDTQYF.

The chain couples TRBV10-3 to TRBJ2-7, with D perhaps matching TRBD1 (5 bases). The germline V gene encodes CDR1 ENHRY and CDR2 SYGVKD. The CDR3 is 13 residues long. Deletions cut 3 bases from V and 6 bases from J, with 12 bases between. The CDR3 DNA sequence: TGTGCCATCAGTGACCTTCAGGGTCGCGAGCAGTACTTC. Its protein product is CAISDLQGREQYF.

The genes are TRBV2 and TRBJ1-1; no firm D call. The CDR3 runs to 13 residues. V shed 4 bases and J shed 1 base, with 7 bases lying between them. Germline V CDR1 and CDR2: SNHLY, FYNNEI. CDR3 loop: CASSVLGNTEAFF. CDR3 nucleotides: TGTGCCAGCAGTGTCTTGGGGAACACTGAAGCTTTCTTT.

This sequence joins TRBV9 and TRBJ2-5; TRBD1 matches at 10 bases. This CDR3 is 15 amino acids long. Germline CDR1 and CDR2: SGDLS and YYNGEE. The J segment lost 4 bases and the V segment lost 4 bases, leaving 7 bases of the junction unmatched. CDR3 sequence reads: CASSPRTGGPETQYF. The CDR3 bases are TGTGCCAGCAGCCCTAGGACAGGGGGGCCAGAGACCCAGTACTTC.

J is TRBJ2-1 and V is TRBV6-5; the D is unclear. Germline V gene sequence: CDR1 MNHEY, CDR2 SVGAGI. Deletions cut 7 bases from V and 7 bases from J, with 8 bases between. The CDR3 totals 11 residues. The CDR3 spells CASIDWNEQFF. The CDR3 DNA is TGTGCCAGCATCGACTGGAATGAGCAGTTCTTC.

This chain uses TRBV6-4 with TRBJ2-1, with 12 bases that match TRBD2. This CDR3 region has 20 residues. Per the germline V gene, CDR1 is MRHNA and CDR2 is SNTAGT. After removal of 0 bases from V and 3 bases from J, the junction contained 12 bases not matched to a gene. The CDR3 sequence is CASSDSTLAGGPLNYNEQFF. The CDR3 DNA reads TGTGCCAGCAGTGACTCGACCCTAGCGGGAGGGCCTCTCAACTACAATGAGCAGTTCTTC.

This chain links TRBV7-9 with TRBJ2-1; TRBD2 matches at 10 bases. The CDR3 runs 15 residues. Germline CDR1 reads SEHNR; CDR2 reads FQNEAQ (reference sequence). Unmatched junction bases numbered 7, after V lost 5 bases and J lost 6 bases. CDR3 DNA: TGTGCCAGCAGCCACTCGGGACTAGCGTTCAATGAGCAGTTCTTC. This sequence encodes CASSHSGLAFNEQFF.

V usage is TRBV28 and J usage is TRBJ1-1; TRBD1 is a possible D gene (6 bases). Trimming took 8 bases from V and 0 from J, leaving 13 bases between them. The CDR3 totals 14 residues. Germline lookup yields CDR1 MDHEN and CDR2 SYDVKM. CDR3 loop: CASRRDTLNTEAFF. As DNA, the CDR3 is TGTGCCAGCCGCCGGGACACCCTGAACACTGAAGCTTTCTTT.

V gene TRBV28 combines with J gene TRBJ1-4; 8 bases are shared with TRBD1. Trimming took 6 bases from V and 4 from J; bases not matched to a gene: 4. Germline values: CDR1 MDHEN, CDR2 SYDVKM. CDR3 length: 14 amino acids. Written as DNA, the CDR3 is TGTGCCAGCAGCAACAGGGGGATTAATGAAAAACTGTTTTTT. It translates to CASSNRGINEKLFF.

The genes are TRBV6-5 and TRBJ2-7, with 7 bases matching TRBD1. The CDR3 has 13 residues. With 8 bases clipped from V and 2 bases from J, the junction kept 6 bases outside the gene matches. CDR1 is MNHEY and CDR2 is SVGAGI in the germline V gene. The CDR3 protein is CASHRGPPYEQYF. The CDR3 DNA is TGTGCCAGCCACAGGGGCCCCCCCTACGAGCAGTACTTC.

The CDR3 sequence is CASSKGLAVGPNIQYF. The CDR3, as DNA: TGTGCCAGCAGTAAAGGCCTGGCGGTGGGGCCAAACATTCAGTACTTC. This chain uses TRBV6-1 with TRBJ2-4; perhaps TRBD1 as D (5 bases). CDR3 size: 16 residues. CDR1 is MNHNS, CDR2 SASEGT, per germline. Trimming pared 5 bases from V and 6 bases from J, leaving 20 bases between.

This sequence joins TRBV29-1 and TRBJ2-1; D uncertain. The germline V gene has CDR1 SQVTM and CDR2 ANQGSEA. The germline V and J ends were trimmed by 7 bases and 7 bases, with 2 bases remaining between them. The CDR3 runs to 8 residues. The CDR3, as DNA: TGCAGCGCGAATGAGCAGTTCTTC. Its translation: CSANEQFF.

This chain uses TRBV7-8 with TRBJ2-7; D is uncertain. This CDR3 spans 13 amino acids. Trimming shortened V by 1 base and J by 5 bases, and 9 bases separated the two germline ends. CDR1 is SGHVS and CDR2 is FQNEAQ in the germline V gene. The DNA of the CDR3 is TGTGCCAGCAGCTTAGGGGTAAGGGACGAGCAGTACTTC. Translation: CASSLGVRDEQYF.

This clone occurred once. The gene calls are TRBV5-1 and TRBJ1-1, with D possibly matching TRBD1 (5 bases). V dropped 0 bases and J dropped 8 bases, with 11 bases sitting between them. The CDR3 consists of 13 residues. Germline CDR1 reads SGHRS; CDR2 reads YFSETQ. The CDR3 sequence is CASSLAPGTEAFF. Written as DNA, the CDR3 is TGCGCCAGCAGCTTGGCCCCAGGGACCGAAGCTTTCTTT.

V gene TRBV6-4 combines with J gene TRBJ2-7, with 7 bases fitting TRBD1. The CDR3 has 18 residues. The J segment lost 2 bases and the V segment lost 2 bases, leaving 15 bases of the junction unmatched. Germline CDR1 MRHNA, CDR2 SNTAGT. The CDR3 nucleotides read TGTGCCAGCAGTGACGTTGACAGGGCAAGCACGGGACCCTACGAGCAGTACTTC. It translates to CASSDVDRASTGPYEQYF.

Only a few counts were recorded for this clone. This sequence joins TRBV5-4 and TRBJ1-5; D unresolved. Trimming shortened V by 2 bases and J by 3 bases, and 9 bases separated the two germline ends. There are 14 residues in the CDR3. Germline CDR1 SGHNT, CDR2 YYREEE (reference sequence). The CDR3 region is CASSLGGNNQPQHF. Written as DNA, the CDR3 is TGTGCCAGCAGCTTAGGCGGGAACAATCAGCCCCAGCATTTT.